Below, one T cell receptor beta chain is given with its context. This entry belongs to a study of blood T cell repertoires in COVID-19. Assay used: immunoSEQ multiplex PCR; TCRdb lists only in-frame clones, some missing. The repertoire includes about 380,000 clones, less than 90% of them detected once, and 2.5% to 3% sits in the top ten. The CDR3 has 16 residues. Germline CDR1 and CDR2: SGHAT and FQNNGV. Trimming pared 1 base from V and 5 bases from J, leaving 17 bases between. This sequence joins TRBV11-2 and TRBJ1-2; D gene unclear. The specimen was PBMCs or T cells enriched from blood (not recorded which). This receptor was identified in a woman aged 30 to 39 who had recovered from COVID-19. The DNA of the CDR3 is TGTGCCAGCAGCTTAGCCCCGGGTAGGGAGGAGTATGGCTACACCTTC. It translates to CASSLAPGREEYGYTF.